This T cell receptor beta chain came from a study of CD8 T cells in ankylosing spondylitis. This clonotype has at least ten counts. Germline V gene data show CDR1 as SGHDN and CDR2 as FVKESK. The CDR3 is 13 residues long. The germline V and J ends were trimmed by 6 bases and 2 bases, with 11 bases remaining between them. One entry per CDR3 protein results from TCRdb running MiXCR on the 5' RACE reads. The sample has 80,000 to 100,000 distinct CDR3 sequences, 8% to 10% seen once. J is TRBJ2-7 and V is TRBV14; maybe TRBD1 (6 bases). The source of this sequence is a male donor with ankylosing spondylitis or in good health (not recorded which). The specimen sequenced was blood, either unsorted or a sorted T cell fraction (not recorded which). CDR3 residues: CASRITGTYEQYF. The DNA of the CDR3 is TGTGCCAGCAGGATAACAGGGACCTACGAGCAGTACTTC.